Shown below are 21 T cell receptor beta chains from a single sample sequenced in a study of T cell repertoires in cytomegalovirus infection. Each CDR3 protein is one row after TCRdb ran MiXCR on the reads. This sample carries 300,000 to 400,000 distinct CDR3 sequences, 25% of them seen once, and the ten largest clones take less than 15%. These receptors are not linked to any known antigen. The source was cultured PBMCs, collected from culture after CMV antigen stimulation. The receptors shown here come from a human donor in good health (CMV status not recorded). Some clones in this sample may be carry-over from other donors' samples.

This clonotype turned up a few times. The CDR3 DNA is TGTGCCAGCATAAACACGGGACACTTGAGCTCCTACGAGCAGTACTTC. Amino acid sequence: CASINTGHLSSYEQYF. This chain joins TRBV28 and TRBJ2-7; D possibly corresponds to TRBD1 (6 bases). The ends were cut back, 7 bases at V and 0 bases at J, with 19 bases in the middle. In germline, CDR1 is MDHEN, CDR2 SYDVKM. The CDR3 length is 16 residues.

V and J are TRBV5-1 and TRBJ2-7; perhaps TRBD1 as D (5 bases). The V gene lost 4 bases and the J gene lost 5 bases, with 10 bases spanning the gap. The CDR3 spans 12 residues. From germline, CDR1 is SGHRS and CDR2 YFSETQ. The CDR3 nucleotides read TGCGCCAGCAGCCTCCAGGGTGACGAGCAGTACTTC. Encoded protein: CASSLQGDEQYF. Full variable domain (outside the CDR3, taken from reference TRBV5-1 and TRBJ2-7): KAGVTQTPRYLIKTRGQQVTLSCSPISGHRSVSWYQQTPGQGLQFLFEYFSETQRNKGNFPGRFSGRQFSNSRSEMNVSTLELGDSALYLCASSLQGDEQYFGPGTRLTVT.

This chain uses TRBV12-3 or TRBV12-4 with TRBJ2-7; perhaps TRBD2 as D (5 bases). The CDR3 length is 11 residues. Deletions cut 10 bases from V and 4 bases from J, with 11 bases between. This CDR3 is CATGGGYEQYF. In DNA, the CDR3 is TGTGCCACCGGAGGCGGATACGAGCAGTACTTC.

This clonotype was counted ten times or more. The chain recombines TRBV10-3 with TRBJ2-3; D unresolved. Germline values: CDR1 ENHRY, CDR2 SYGVKD. The CDR3 runs 13 residues. V was cut by 3 bases and J by 5 bases, with 9 bases left in between. The CDR3: CAISDFLRDTQYF. CDR3 nucleotides: TGTGCCATCAGTGACTTCCTCCGAGATACGCAGTATTTT.

This clonotype came up a few times. The chain links TRBV25-1 to TRBJ1-1; no definite D call. CDR1 and CDR2 from the germline V gene are MGHDK and SYGVNS. This CDR3 is 16 amino acids long. Trimming left V 1 base short and J 1 base short, with 13 bases between. CDR3 sequence reads: CASSESVGKGNTEAFF. In DNA, the CDR3 is TGTGCCAGCAGTGAATCCGTAGGAAAGGGGAACACTGAAGCTTTCTTT.

This clonotype was seen a few times. The rearrangement joins TRBV7-2 to TRBJ2-1; 9 nucleotides agree with TRBD2. The CDR3 loop spans 15 amino acids. The V gene's germline CDR1 is SGHTA and CDR2 FQGNSA. The J segment lost 6 bases and the V segment lost 1 base, leaving 4 bases of the junction unmatched. CDR3 nucleotide sequence: TGTGCCAGCAGCTTAGGCCAGACTAGCGGCAATGAGCAGTTCTTC. It specifies CASSLGQTSGNEQFF. Full variable domain (rest looked up from reference TRBV7-2 and TRBJ2-1): GAGVSQSPSNKVTEKGKDVELRCDPISGHTALYWYRQSLGQGLEFLIYFQGNSAPDKSGLPSDRFSAERTGGSVSTLTIQRTQQEDSAVYLCASSLGQTSGNEQFFGPGTRLTVL.

About this clonotype: A read error is likely, as this CDR3 ends without the conserved phenylalanine or tryptophan. The V call is TRBV5-3, the J call TRBJ2-1; the match to TRBD2 covers 8 bases. TRBV5-3 belongs to the ORF category, with a function that is uncertain. This CDR3 region has 16 residues. The CDR3 coding sequence is TGTGCCAGCAGCCTGGGACTAGACGGACGCTACGATGAGCAGTTCTGC. As protein: CASSLGLDGRYDEQFC.

This chain uses TRBV30 with TRBJ2-5; 7 bases agree with TRBD1. The V gene end was trimmed by 2 bases and the J gene end by 2 bases; junction bases not matched to a gene: 2. Germline values: CDR1 GTSNPN, CDR2 SVGIG (reference sequence). The CDR3 extends over 13 amino acids. Written as DNA, the CDR3 is TGTGCCTGGAGTAGGACAGGTCAAGAGACCCAGTACTTC. Protein: CAWSRTGQETQYF.

The chain combines TRBV20-1 with TRBJ2-3, with unresolved D. V was trimmed by 1 base and J by 1 base, leaving 12 bases between them. CDR1 and CDR2 (germline): DFQATT, SNEGSKA (reference sequence). This CDR3 is 15 amino acids long. The CDR3 loop reads CSARVASSGTDTQYF. The CDR3 bases are TGCAGTGCTAGAGTTGCTAGTTCGGGCACAGATACGCAGTATTTT.

The sample holds many counts of this clonotype. The J gene is TRBJ2-1, the V gene TRBV7-2; possibly TRBD2 for D (6 bases). V was cut by 0 bases and J by 13 bases, with 13 bases left in between. The CDR3 length is 13 residues. CDR1 and CDR2 (germline): SGHTA, FQGNSA. CDR3 DNA: TGTGCCAGCAGCTTAGCGTTTAGCGGTCTTCAGTTCTTC. Amino acid sequence: CASSLAFSGLQFF.

This chain uses TRBV15 with TRBJ1-2; D remains ambiguous. Per the germline V gene, CDR1 is LNHNV and CDR2 is YYDKDF (reference sequence). The CDR3 is 14 residues long. The ends were cut back, 1 base at V and 8 bases at J, with 14 bases in the middle. The CDR3 sequence is CATSRGGFGGGYTF. DNA of the CDR3: TGTGCCACCAGCAGAGGAGGATTTGGCGGGGGCTACACCTTC.

The chain is built from TRBV27 and TRBJ1-2, with TRBD1 matching 7 bases. The germline CDR1 and CDR2 sequences are MNHEY and SMNVEV (reference sequence). The CDR3 is made up of 13 amino acids. V shed 3 bases, J shed 8 bases, and the junction held 6 bases outside the gene matches. CDR3 DNA: TGTGCCAGCAGTTTTCACACAGGGGTCGGCTACACCTTC. This sequence encodes CASSFHTGVGYTF.

V and J are TRBV7-4 and TRBJ2-2, with 8 bases aligning to TRBD2. The CDR3 is 16 amino acids. Germline V CDR1 and CDR2: SGHVT, SQSDAQ. V dropped 5 bases and J dropped 5; count of bases not matched to a gene: 10. CDR3 in DNA: TGTGCCAGCAGCCCCGCCGGGACTAGAGGTACCGGGGAGCTGTTTTTT. It codes for CASSPAGTRGTGELFF.

This clonotype has just a few counts. The V call is TRBV6-2 or TRBV6-3, the J call TRBJ1-1, with 7 bases that match TRBD1. The junction had 15 bases not matched to a gene; V was cut back by 5 bases and J by 9 bases. The CDR3 has 15 amino acids. Germline lookup yields CDR1 MNHEY and CDR2 SVGEGT. The CDR3 DNA reads as TGTGCCAGCAGTCCGATCTCGGGACAGAACATACAAGCTTTCTTT. It encodes CASSPISGQNIQAFF.

This clonotype was counted a few times. This chain uses TRBV4-3 with TRBJ2-7, with 13 bases fitting TRBD2. With V trimmed by 1 base and J by 0 bases, 3 bases remained unmatched. The CDR3 is made up of 17 amino acids. The germline V gene encodes CDR1 LGHNA and CDR2 YSLEER. In DNA form, the CDR3 reads TGCGCCAGCAGCCAAGGGACTAGCGGGAGTATCTCCTACGAGCAGTACTTC. It translates to CASSQGTSGSISYEQYF.

There are a few counts of this clonotype. The V call is TRBV7-2, the J call TRBJ2-2; the D gene could be TRBD1 or TRBD2 (5 bases each). Looked up from germline, CDR1 is SGHTA and CDR2 is FQGNSA. The CDR3 spans 14 residues. The germline V and J ends were trimmed by 4 bases and 7 bases, with 13 bases remaining between them. The CDR3 region is CASSWGPHGGELFF. As DNA, the CDR3 is TGTGCCAGCAGCTGGGGACCGCATGGCGGGGAGCTGTTTTTT.

The chain links TRBV7-8 to TRBJ2-1; no clear D gene. CDR1 is SGHVS and CDR2 is FQNEAQ in the germline V gene. The V end lost 2 bases, the J end lost 0 bases, and 11 bases lay between the germline ends. The CDR3 spans 16 residues. As DNA, the CDR3 is TGTGCCAGCAGCTTAAGCTGGATGGGCTCCTACAATGAGCAGTTCTTC. Translation gives CASSLSWMGSYNEQFF.

The chain links TRBV11-2 to TRBJ1-4; D gene ambiguous. V lost 5 bases and J 2 bases, leaving 9 bases between the germline ends. Germline V gives CDR1 SGHAT, CDR2 FQNNGV. This CDR3 has 14 residues. This CDR3 reads CASSPSGTNEKLFF. The CDR3 region has the DNA TGTGCCAGCAGCCCGTCGGGGACTAATGAAAAACTGTTTTTT.

This clonotype came up many times. This rearrangement joins TRBV19 to TRBJ1-1; 8 bases are a match to TRBD1. Looked up from germline, CDR1 is LNHDA and CDR2 is SQIVND (reference sequence). There are 14 residues in the CDR3. The V segment lost 7 bases and the J segment 1 base; nucleotides outside the gene matches: 5. The CDR3 nucleotides read TGTGCCAGTACGACAGGGGCTGGGAACACTGAAGCTTTCTTT. Translating it yields CASTTGAGNTEAFF.

The chain couples TRBV29-1 to TRBJ2-7; 7 nucleotides match TRBD1. The CDR3 runs 11 residues. Germline V gene lookup returns CDR1 SQVTM and CDR2 ANQGSEA. The CDR3 DNA is TGCAGCGCCCTGGGGGCTCAGGGGGTGGATGTC. It codes for CSALGAQGVDV.

This clonotype was counted many times. V usage is TRBV6-2 or TRBV6-3 and J usage is TRBJ2-7; 7 bases line up with TRBD2. This CDR3 has 15 residues. J gave up 4 bases and V 2 bases, and 8 bases lay outside the gene matches. The germline CDR1 and CDR2 sequences are MNHEY and SVGEGT. The CDR3 DNA is TGTGCCAGCAGTTACAGACTACTAGCGAAGTACGAGCAGTACTTC. This encodes CASSYRLLAKYEQYF.